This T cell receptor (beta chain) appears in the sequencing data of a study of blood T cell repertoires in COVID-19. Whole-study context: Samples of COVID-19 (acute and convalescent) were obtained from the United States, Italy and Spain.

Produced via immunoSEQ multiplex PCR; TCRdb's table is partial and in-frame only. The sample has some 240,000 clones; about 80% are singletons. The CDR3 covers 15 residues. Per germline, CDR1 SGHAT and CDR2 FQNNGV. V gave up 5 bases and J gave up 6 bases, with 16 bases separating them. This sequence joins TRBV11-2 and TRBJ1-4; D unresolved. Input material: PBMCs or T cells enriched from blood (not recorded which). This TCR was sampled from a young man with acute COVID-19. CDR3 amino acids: CASSPAPGRDEKLFF. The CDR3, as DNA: TGTGCCAGCAGCCCCGCACCCGGGCGGGATGAAAAACTGTTTTTT.